Below are 10 T cell receptor beta chains sequenced from a single sample in a study of cytomegalovirus exposure and HLA in healthy donors. Profiling relied on immunoSEQ multiplex PCR, and the TCRdb table lists in-frame clones only, not all of them. The sample yields more than 150,000 clones, around 81% seen once. Source material: PBMCs. All receptors derive from a woman in her late teens or twenties in good health and CMV-seropositive.

The rearrangement links TRBV2 to TRBJ2-2, with 9 nucleotides matching TRBD1. With V trimmed by 6 bases and J by 3 bases, 5 bases remained unmatched. The CDR3 is 15 amino acids. Per germline, CDR1 SNHLY and CDR2 FYNNEI. CDR3 in DNA: TGTGCCAGCAGAAAACAGGGGGCTGACACCGGGGAGCTGTTTTTT. This sequence encodes CASRKQGADTGELFF.

This clone was seen only once. This chain links TRBV15 with TRBJ1-1; 9 nucleotides line up with TRBD1. The CDR3 is 12 amino acids. Unmatched junction bases numbered 6, after V lost 11 bases and J lost 5 bases. The germline gives CDR1 LNHNV, CDR2 YYDKDF (reference sequence). The CDR3, as DNA: TGTGCCGCAGCCGGGACAGGGACTGAAGCTTTCTTT. It encodes CAAAGTGTEAFF.

This chain connects TRBV19 to TRBJ2-5; 8 bases line up with TRBD1. V lost 6 bases to trimming and J lost 8 bases; unmatched junction nucleotides: 2. CDR1 is LNHDA and CDR2 is SQIVND in the germline V gene (reference sequence). The CDR3 totals 11 residues. In DNA form, the CDR3 reads TGTGCCAGTAGGACAGGGGAAACCCAGTACTTC. Amino acid sequence: CASRTGETQYF.

This clone was found a few times. V and J are TRBV7-9 and TRBJ2-7; possibly TRBD2 for D (6 bases). V dropped 1 base and J dropped 11 bases, with 12 bases sitting between them. CDR3 length: 12 residues. Germline loops: CDR1 SEHNR, CDR2 FQNEAQ (reference sequence). In nucleotides, the CDR3 is TGTGCCAGCAGCTTAGAGGAGGGGAACAAGTACTTC. This translates into CASSLEEGNKYF.

The chain joins TRBV2 to TRBJ2-3; D might be TRBD2 (5 bases). CDR3 length equals 15 residues. Trimming shortened V by 3 bases and J by 4 bases, and 14 bases separated the two germline ends. From germline, CDR1 is SNHLY and CDR2 FYNNEI. The DNA for the CDR3 is TGTGCCAGCAGTGAGTCTAGCTTGGCGGCAGATACGCAGTATTTT. It encodes CASSESSLAADTQYF. Drawing the rest from reference TRBV2 and TRBJ2-3, the complete variable domain is EPEVTQTPSHQVTQMGQEVILRCVPISNHLYFYWYRQILGQKVEFLVSFYNNEISEKSEIFDDQFSVERPDGSNFTLKIRSTKLEDSAMYFCASSESSLAADTQYFGPGTRLTVL.

V usage is TRBV6-4 and J usage is TRBJ2-6; possible D gene TRBD2, 6 bases. Trimming cost V 0 bases and J 3 bases, with 12 bases left between them. Germline V lookup: CDR1 MRHNA, CDR2 SNTAGT. The CDR3 contains 17 residues. Written as DNA, the CDR3 is TGTGCCAGCAGTGACTCGAGGCCGGGGGATGGGGCCAACGTCCTGACTTTC. Translation gives CASSDSRPGDGANVLTF.

The chain combines TRBV7-9 with TRBJ1-3; D not certain. Trimming took off 1 base at V and 0 bases at J, with 10 bases between the two ends. In germline, CDR1 is SEHNR, CDR2 FQNEAQ (reference sequence). This CDR3 has 16 residues. The CDR3 loop is CASSLVGGISGNTIYF. The DNA for the CDR3 is TGTGCCAGCAGCTTAGTGGGCGGGATCTCTGGAAACACCATATATTTT.

The chain recombines TRBV7-9 with TRBJ1-1; TRBD1 aligns across 11 bases. V lost 6 bases, J lost 3 bases, and 9 bases stayed unmatched. Germline V CDR1 and CDR2: SEHNR, FQNEAQ (reference sequence). This CDR3 has 16 amino acids. CDR3: CASSRKGGQGDTEAFF. The CDR3 DNA reads as TGTGCCAGCAGTCGAAAGGGGGGACAGGGGGACACTGAAGCTTTCTTT.

This clone was observed a handful of times. V usage is TRBV4-1 and J usage is TRBJ1-4, with TRBD1 as a possible D gene (5 bases). The length of the CDR3 is 15 residues. Trimming shortened V by 0 bases and J by 7 bases, and 12 bases separated the two germline ends. Germline-derived CDR1 and CDR2 are MGHRA and YSYEKL. The CDR3 region is CASSQDWGPTEKLFF. Here the CDR3 DNA reads TGCGCCAGCAGCCAAGATTGGGGCCCCACTGAAAAACTGTTTTTT.

This sequence joins TRBV10-3 and TRBJ1-3; perhaps TRBD1 as D (5 bases). Germline V gene lookup returns CDR1 ENHRY and CDR2 SYGVKD. Trimming shortened V by 10 bases and J by 4 bases, and 14 bases separated the two germline ends. This CDR3 has 13 amino acids. The CDR3 region is CASLRTLGNTIYF. CDR3 DNA: TGTGCCAGCCTCAGGACACTAGGAAACACCATATATTTT.